This T cell receptor beta chain was recorded in a study of blood T cell repertoires in COVID-19. Study-wide context: Sources were T cells, B-cell-depleted T cells, or PBMCs; the material itself was cDNA or gDNA.

Participants spanned ages about 18 to 95 years and resided in about 25 US areas. Cohort placement rested on clinical history that participants reported themselves. TCRdb's copy holds only in-frame clones and misses some; the assay was immunoSEQ multiplex PCR. Here the sample spans roughly 500,000 clones, around nine tenths being singletons. In germline, CDR1 is KGHDR, CDR2 SFDVKD. The CDR3 covers 18 residues. J lost 2 bases, V lost 3 bases, and 11 bases had no gene match. The source material was PBMCs or T cells enriched from blood (not recorded which). The receptor's source is a woman aged 40 to 49 who had recovered from COVID-19. The V and J genes are TRBV24-1 and TRBJ2-3; 9 nucleotides agree with TRBD2. The CDR3 DNA is TGTGCCACCAGTGATAATGCTATAGCGGGAGACCACACAGATACGCAGTATTTT. It encodes CATSDNAIAGDHTDTQYF.